This T cell receptor (beta chain) was identified during a study of T cells in localized non-small cell lung cancer. The method was immunoSEQ multiplex PCR; TCRdb's version includes in-frame clones alone and lacks a portion of them. Altogether around 33,000 clones are present, 70% to 90% being singletons, with the ten largest covering about 7.2%. V was pared by 0 bases and J by 5 bases, with 17 bases of the junction left unmatched. Germline CDR1 is SGHRS and CDR2 is YFSETQ. This CDR3 is built from 19 residues. The starting material was peripheral blood, obtained before any cancer treatment. The rearrangement joins TRBV5-1 to TRBJ2-1; TRBD1 agrees at 7 bases. The clonotype originates from a woman aged 35-75 years with stage I lung adenocarcinoma. Here the CDR3 DNA reads TGCGCCAGCAGCTTGGCCTATGATCCCCGACAGGGAACGAACAATGAGCAGTTCTTC. Its protein product is CASSLAYDPRQGTNNEQFF.